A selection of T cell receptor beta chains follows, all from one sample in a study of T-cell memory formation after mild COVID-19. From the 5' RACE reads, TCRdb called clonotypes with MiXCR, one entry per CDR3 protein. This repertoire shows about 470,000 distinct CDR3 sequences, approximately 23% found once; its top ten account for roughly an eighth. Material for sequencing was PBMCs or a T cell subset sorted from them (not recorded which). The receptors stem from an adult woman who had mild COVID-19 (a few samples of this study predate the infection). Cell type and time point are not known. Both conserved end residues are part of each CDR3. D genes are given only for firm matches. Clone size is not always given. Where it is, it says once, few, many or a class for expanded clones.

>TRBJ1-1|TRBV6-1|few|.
TGTGCCAGCAGTTATCAGGAGGACACTGAAGCTTTCTTT
CASSYQEDTEAFF
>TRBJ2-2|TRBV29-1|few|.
TGCAGCGTTCAAAGTTCCACCGGGGAGCTGTTTTTT
CSVQSSTGELFF
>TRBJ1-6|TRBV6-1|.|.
TGTGCCAGCAGTGAAGCGGAGAATTCACCCCTCCACTTT
CASSEAENSPLHF
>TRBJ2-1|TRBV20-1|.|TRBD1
TGCAGTGCTAGAGATCCCTTCCCGACAGGGTACAATGAGCAGTTCTTC
CSARDPFPTGYNEQFF
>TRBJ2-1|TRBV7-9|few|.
TGTGCCAGCAGCTTTGGCGAAACCTACAATGAGCAGTTCTTC
CASSFGETYNEQFF
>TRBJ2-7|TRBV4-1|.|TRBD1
TGCGCCAGCAGCCAAGATGGACAGGACTCCTACGAGCAGTACTTC
CASSQDGQDSYEQYF
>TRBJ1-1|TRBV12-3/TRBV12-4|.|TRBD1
TGTGCCAGCAGTTGGGGGACAGGCACTGAAGCTTTCTTT
CASSWGTGTEAFF
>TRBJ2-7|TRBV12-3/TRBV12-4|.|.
TGTGCCAGCAGCCACAGGTTGGGGCACGAGCAGTACTTC
CASSHRLGHEQYF
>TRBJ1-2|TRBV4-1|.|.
TGCGCCAGCAGCCAACATCCTCAGGGGACTAACTATGGCTACACCTTC
CASSQHPQGTNYGYTF
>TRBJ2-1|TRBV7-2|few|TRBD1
TGTGCCAGCAGCTTAGTGAGCCAAGACAGGGACAATGAGCAGTTCTTC
CASSLVSQDRDNEQFF
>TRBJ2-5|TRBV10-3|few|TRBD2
TGTGCCATCAGTGGCGCCGGACTAGCGGGAGTTGGGGAGACCCAGTACTTC
CAISGAGLAGVGETQYF
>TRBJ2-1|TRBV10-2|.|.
TGCGCCAGCAGACACACCGGGACAAAGATCGAGCAGTTCTTC
CASRHTGTKIEQFF
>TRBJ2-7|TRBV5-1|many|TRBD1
TGCGCCAGCAGCTTTTCCGGGGACAGGGCGGACGAGCAGTACTTC
CASSFSGDRADEQYF
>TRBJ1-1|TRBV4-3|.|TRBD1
TGCGCCAGCAGCCAAGAATGGGACAGGGGGCCGAACACTGAAGCTTTCTTT
CASSQEWDRGPNTEAFF
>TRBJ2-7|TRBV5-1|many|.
TGCGCCAGCAGCTTGGGGGACCGCGCGATGGGCGAGCAGTACTTC
CASSLGDRAMGEQYF
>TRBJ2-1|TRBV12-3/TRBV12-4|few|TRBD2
TGTGCCAGCAATCTTGACCAGCGGGGGCCCAAGGAGCAGTTCTTC
CASNLDQRGPKEQFF
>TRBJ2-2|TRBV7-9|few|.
TGTGCCAGCCGGATGCGGGGAACAGGGAACACCGGGGAGCTGTTTTTT
CASRMRGTGNTGELFF
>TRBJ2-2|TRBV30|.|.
TGTGCCTGGAGCCCCCCCCGGGGGAGAATAGCCACCGGGGAGCTGTTTTTT
CAWSPPRGRIATGELFF
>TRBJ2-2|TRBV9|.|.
TGTGCCAGCAGCGCCTTCCCGGGACTTAACACCGGGGAGCTGTTTTTT
CASSAFPGLNTGELFF
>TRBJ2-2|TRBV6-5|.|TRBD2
TGTGCCAGCAGGACTAGCGGGAGAATAACCGGGGAGCTGTTTTTT
CASRTSGRITGELFF
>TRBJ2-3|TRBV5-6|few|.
TGTGCCAGCAGCTTGGCACTCACTCAGACGCAGTATTTT
CASSLALTQTQYF
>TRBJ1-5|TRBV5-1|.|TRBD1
TGCGCCAGCAGTCGAAGACAGGGATATAGCAATCAGCCCCAGCATTTT
CASSRRQGYSNQPQHF
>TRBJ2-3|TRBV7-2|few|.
TGTGCCAGCAGCTTAGCGCAAGGTGGCTACACAGATACGCAGTATTTT
CASSLAQGGYTDTQYF
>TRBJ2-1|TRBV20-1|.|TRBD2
TGCAGTGCCCAACCAGCGGGAGAATCCTACAATGAGCAGTTCTTC
CSAQPAGESYNEQFF
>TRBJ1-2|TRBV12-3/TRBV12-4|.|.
TGTGCCAGCAGTGGTCAGGGGTGGTATGGCTACACCTTC
CASSGQGWYGYTF
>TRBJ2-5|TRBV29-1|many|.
TGCAGCGTTGTTGGGGGATCCAAAGAGACCCAGTACTTC
CSVVGGSKETQYF
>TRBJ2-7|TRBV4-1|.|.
TGCGCCAGCAGCCAAGGATATAACGAGCAGTACTTC
CASSQGYNEQYF
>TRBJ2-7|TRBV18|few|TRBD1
TGTGCCAGCTCACCTAGGGACAGCCAAATTTACGAGCAGTACTTC
CASSPRDSQIYEQYF
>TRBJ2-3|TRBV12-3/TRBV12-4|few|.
TGTGCCAGCAGTTTAACCGGGACTGCCGATACGCAGTATTTT
CASSLTGTADTQYF
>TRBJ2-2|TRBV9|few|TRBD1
TGTGCCAGCAGCGTAGGGGCAGGGGGCTCCGGGGAGCTGTTTTTT
CASSVGAGGSGELFF
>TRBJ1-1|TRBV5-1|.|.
TGCGCCAGCAGCACAACCTTCCGGGAGGTCCCTGAAGCTTTCTTT
CASSTTFREVPEAFF
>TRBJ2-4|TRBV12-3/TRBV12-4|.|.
TGTGCCAGCAGTTTCCCGCCCCCGGACATTCAGTACTTC
CASSFPPPDIQYF
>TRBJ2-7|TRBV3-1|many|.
TGTGCCAGCAGCCATAGCTCCTACGAGCAGTACTTC
CASSHSSYEQYF
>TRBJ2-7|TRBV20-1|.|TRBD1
TGCAGTGCTAGGGCCGGGACAGGGAACTACGAGCAGTACTTC
CSARAGTGNYEQYF
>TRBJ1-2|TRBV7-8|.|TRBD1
TGTGCCAGCACCCAAATAGACAGGGGGCACGGCTACACCTTC
CASTQIDRGHGYTF
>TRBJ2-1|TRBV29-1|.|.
TGCAGCGTTGGGGAGAGCTCCTACAATGAGCAGTTCTTC
CSVGESSYNEQFF
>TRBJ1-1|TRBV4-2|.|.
TGTGCCAGCAGCCAACCGGGGGCCACTGAAGCTTTCTTT
CASSQPGATEAFF
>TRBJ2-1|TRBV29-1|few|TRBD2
TGCAGCGTTGGGAGCGGGAGCTCCTACAATGAGCAGTTCTTC
CSVGSGSSYNEQFF
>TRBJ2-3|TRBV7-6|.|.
TGTGCCAGCAGCCCGGAGGGGGCAGGGAGGACAGATACGCAGTATTTT
CASSPEGAGRTDTQYF
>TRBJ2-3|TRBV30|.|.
TGTGCCTGGGATTCAGATACGCAGTATTTT
CAWDSDTQYF
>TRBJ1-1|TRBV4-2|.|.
TGTGCCAGCAGCCAAGCAGGAGAAACTGAAGCTTTCTTT
CASSQAGETEAFF
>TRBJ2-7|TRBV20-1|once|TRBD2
TGCAGTGCGGGGAGGGGGACTAGCGGGAGCTACGAGCAGTACTTC
CSAGRGTSGSYEQYF
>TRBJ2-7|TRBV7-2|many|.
TGTGCCAGCGGGACTCCGAGCTCCTACGAGCAGTACTTC
CASGTPSSYEQYF